The 2 T cell receptor beta chains given below trace back to one sample, sequenced in a study of neoadjuvant anti-PD-1 for oral cavity cancer (dated by TCRdb to about 2021). The sample's time point label, decoded: after neoadjuvant nivolumab, at surgical resection. The protocol used for the library was the immunoSEQ multiplex PCR assay. In its TCRdb copy, this immuneACCESS table keeps in-frame sequences only and misses some clones. Where compared with another copy, unresolved V genes explain less than half of these, and the others have no known cause. Present in this sample are fewer than 90,000 clones, approximately 81% of which were seen just once. In total, the top ten clones hold about 3.7% of the sample. Source: PBMCs, taken after nivolumab (anti-PD-1) treatment. These receptors were taken from a person aged 35-80 years with oral cavity squamous cell carcinoma.

J is TRBJ1-5 and V is TRBV6-1; no firm D call. The CDR3 loop spans 14 amino acids. The ends were cut back, 7 bases at V and 5 bases at J, with 15 bases in the middle. In germline, CDR1 is MNHNS, CDR2 SASEGT. This chain's CDR3 is CASTGTSGHQPQHF. CDR3 DNA sequence: TGTGCCAGCACGGGCACCTCAGGCCATCAGCCCCAGCATTTT.

The chain combines TRBV10-3 with TRBJ2-5; a weak D match, TRBD2 (6 bases). The ends were cut back, 3 bases at V and 6 bases at J, with 11 bases in the middle. Germline values: CDR1 ENHRY, CDR2 SYGVKD. The CDR3 length is 13 residues. In nucleotides, the CDR3 is TGTGCCATCAGTGATTCGGGAGAGAAGACCCAGTACTTC. Translation: CAISDSGEKTQYF.